This T cell receptor beta chain originates from a study of CD8 T cells in ankylosing spondylitis. TCRdb called the 5' RACE reads again in MiXCR, with one record for every CDR3 protein. The sample includes about 450,000 distinct CDR3 sequences, roughly 26% of them seen just once. Study-wide results and caveats: Disease-linked clones displayed a CD8+ phenotype and appeared relatively rarely in peripheral blood. Blood of patients with ankylosing spondylitis appeared to be characterized by a TCR beta motif of eight highly homologous variants.

The CDR3 has 12 amino acids. CDR1 is DFQATT and CDR2 is SNEGSKA in the germline V gene (reference sequence). The V segment lost 2 bases and the J segment 8 bases; nucleotides outside the gene matches: 3. Concerning this clonotype itself: Its antigen remains unidentified.

The source material was blood, either unsorted or a sorted T cell fraction (not recorded which). The receptor's source is a male donor with ankylosing spondylitis. The chain is built from TRBV20-1 and TRBJ2-1; TRBD1 matches at 7 bases. CDR3 sequence (DNA): TGCAGTGCTAGACAGGGGGAAGATGAGCAGTTCTTC. The encoded protein is CSARQGEDEQFF.